This paragraph reports one T cell receptor (beta chain). The antigen is undetermined. This entry comes from a study of CD8 T cells in Susac syndrome. Study as a whole: When their blood was taken, patients with Susac syndrome were therapy-naive, taking corticosteroids, or taking intravenous immunoglobulin alone. Study-wide results and limits: The study acknowledged a relatively small number of individuals in its TCR sequencing and HLA analysis.

An amount of RNA that ranged from roughly 0.45 to 1 ug was reverse transcribed with random hexamers. Amplification of TCR beta CDR3 used immunoSEQ multiplex PCR across 54 Vbeta and 13 Jbeta. Using its own MiXCR run on the immunoSEQ multiplex PCR reads, TCRdb lists one record per CDR3 protein. The table lists about 200,000 distinct CDR3 sequences, 75% to 95% of them singletons, with 0.075% to 0.095% in the top ten. Germline loops: CDR1 SGHTA, CDR2 FQGTGA. This CDR3 region has 15 residues. V shed 2 bases and J 4 bases; nucleotides not matched to a gene: 5. FACS was used to enrich TEMRA cells, whereas the CD8+ and CD4+ T cells were obtained by negative isolation.

The TCR sequence derives from a human donor with Susac syndrome. This chain connects TRBV7-3 to TRBJ2-7; TRBD1 agrees at 10 bases. Specimen: CD4+ T cells from PBMCs. The CDR3 sequence is CASSLSGQGIYEQYF. CDR3 coding DNA: TGTGCCAGCAGCTTATCGGGACAGGGGATTTACGAGCAGTACTTC.